This T cell receptor (beta chain) was identified during a study of cytomegalovirus exposure and HLA in healthy donors. As for the study in general: A prior analysis found 100 million to 140 million unique TCR beta sequences from some 200 million T cells.

The PCR employed 60 Vbeta primers together with 13 Jbeta primers. Clones were read by immunoSEQ multiplex PCR, and TCRdb kept only the in-frame ones, dropping some. This table has about 130,000 clones, 75% to 90% appearing once. Every donor was a healthy person donating bone marrow. Findings and caveats of the study: The majority of TCR sequences were rare, yet some public TCRs appeared in many donors. A cluster of highly shared sequence variants was likely a sequencing artifact.

Comment on this clone: Its antigen is not known.

CDR3 size: 13 residues. Germline V gene data show CDR1 as LGHNA and CDR2 as YNFKEQ. The specimen sequenced was PBMCs. The rearrangement joins TRBV4-2 to TRBJ2-5; D uncertain. The end of the DNA is better explained by TRBJ2-7, so the J call may be wrong. The receptor was derived from a man aged 25-45 years in good health and CMV-seropositive. The CDR3 loop reads CASSQDKSYEQYF. The CDR3 nucleotides are TGTGCCAGCAGCCAAGACAAATCCTACGAGCAGTACTTC.